Included here is one T cell receptor (beta chain) sequence, with context. Its antigen is still unknown. Treatment indicated: about 20 received Ad26.COV2.S at low or high dose, single or two shots; five or six received placebo; per-sample allocation not given. Sampling happened 63 days after the first vaccine or placebo injection. Some clones are missing from TCRdb's copy, which holds only in-frame ones; the method was immunoSEQ multiplex PCR. The sample has some 460,000 clones; 89% are singletons. This entry belongs to a study of Ad26.COV2.S vaccination and SARS-CoV-2 variants. Study at large: Participants got Ad26.COV2.S intramuscularly, once or twice 56 days apart.

Study outcomes and limitations: Possible underestimation of total T cell responses by the TCR breadth and depth analyses was noted.

After removal of 1 base from V and 6 bases from J, the junction contained 20 bases not matched to a gene. This CDR3 spans 21 amino acids. CDR1 is LNHDA, CDR2 SQIVND, per germline (reference sequence). The input for sequencing was peripheral blood, taken in a trial of Ad26.COV2.S vaccine versus placebo. The clonotype comes from a person between 18 and 65 years old who received the Ad26.COV2.S COVID-19 vaccine or a placebo. The rearrangement joins TRBV19 to TRBJ2-1, with 11 bases that match TRBD2. CDR3 in DNA: TGTGCCAGTAGTATAGGACTAGCGGGGCCGGGGGGTCCTGTGTGGATCAATGAGCAGTTCTTC. Protein sequence: CASSIGLAGPGGPVWINEQFF.